The T cell receptor beta chain under discussion was sequenced for a study of CD8+ T cells in alopecia areata. Looking at the study overall: Twice daily, treated patients received 5 to 10 mg of oral tofacitinib. Tofacitinib continued for 6 to 18 months and was then withheld for 6 months. Study-wide findings and caveats: In blood and scalp, many expanded lesional clones persisted during tofacitinib.

Once RNA had been extracted, it was reverse transcribed into cDNA to act as the sequencing template. The repertoire was sequenced with immunoSEQ multiplex PCR; TCRdb's copy has only in-frame clones and lacks some. In the table there are around 270,000 clones, over 45% of which are singletons. About this clone: Its antigen remains unidentified.

Treatment denoted: oral pan-JAK inhibitor, 5-10 mg twice daily. Separation by sorting yielded CD4+ and CD8+ T cells from PBMCs. Germline V gene lookup returns CDR1 SEHNR and CDR2 FQNEAQ (reference sequence). The V and J ends lost 5 bases and 10 bases respectively, with 9 bases between them. This CDR3 is 11 amino acids long. Sample: CD4+ T cells sorted from blood, taken at week 24, from a patient treated with tofacitinib. This TCR was recovered from a human donor with alopecia areata. The chain carries TRBV7-9 and TRBJ2-1; the D gene is possibly TRBD2 (5 bases). This CDR3 reads CASSLREEQFF. In DNA form, the CDR3 reads TGTGCCAGCAGCCTCCGGGAAGAGCAGTTCTTC. The full variable domain, completed using reference TRBV7-9 and TRBJ2-1, is DTGVSQNPRHKITKRGQNVTFRCDPISEHNRLYWYRQTLGQGPEFLTYFQNEAQLEKSRLLSDRFSAERPKGSFSTLEIQRTEQGDSAMYLCASSLREEQFFGPGTRLTVL.